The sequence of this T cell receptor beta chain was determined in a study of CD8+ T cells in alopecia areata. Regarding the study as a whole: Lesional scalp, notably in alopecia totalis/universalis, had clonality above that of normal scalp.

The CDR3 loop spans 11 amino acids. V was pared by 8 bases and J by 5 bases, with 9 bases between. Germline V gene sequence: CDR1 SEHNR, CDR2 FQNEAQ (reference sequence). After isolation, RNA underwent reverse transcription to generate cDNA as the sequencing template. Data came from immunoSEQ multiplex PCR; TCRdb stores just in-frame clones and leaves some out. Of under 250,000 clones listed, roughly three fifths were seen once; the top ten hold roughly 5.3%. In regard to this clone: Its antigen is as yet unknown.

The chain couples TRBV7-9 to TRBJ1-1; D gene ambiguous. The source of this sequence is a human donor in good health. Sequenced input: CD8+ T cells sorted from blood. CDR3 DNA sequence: TGTGCCAGCGAGTGGCAGACTGAAGCTTTCTTT. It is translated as CASEWQTEAFF.